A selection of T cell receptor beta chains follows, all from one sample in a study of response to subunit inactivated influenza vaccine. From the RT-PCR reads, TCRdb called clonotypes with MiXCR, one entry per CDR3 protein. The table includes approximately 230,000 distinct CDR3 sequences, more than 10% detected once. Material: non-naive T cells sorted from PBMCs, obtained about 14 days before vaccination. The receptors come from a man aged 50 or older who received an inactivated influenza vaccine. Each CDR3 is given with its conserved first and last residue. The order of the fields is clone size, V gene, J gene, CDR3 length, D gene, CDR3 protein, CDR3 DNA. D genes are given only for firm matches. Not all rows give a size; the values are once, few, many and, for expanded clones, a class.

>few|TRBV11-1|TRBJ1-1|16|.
CASSPRPAGLNTEAFF
TGTGCCAGCAGTCCTCGTCCCGCAGGGCTTAACACTGAAGCTTTCTTT
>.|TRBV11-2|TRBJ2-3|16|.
CASSLLRGYSTDTQYF
TGTGCCAGCAGCTTATTACGGGGTTATAGCACAGATACGCAGTATTTT
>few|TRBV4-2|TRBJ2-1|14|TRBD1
CASSHRDRGNEQFF
TGTGCCAGCAGCCACCGGGACAGGGGTAATGAGCAGTTCTTC
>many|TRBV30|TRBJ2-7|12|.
CAWRDDSYEQYF
TGTGCCTGGAGGGACGACTCCTACGAGCAGTACTTC
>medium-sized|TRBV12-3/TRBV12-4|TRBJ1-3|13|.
CASRRSSGNTIYF
TGTGCCAGCAGACGTTCATCGGGAAACACCATATATTTT
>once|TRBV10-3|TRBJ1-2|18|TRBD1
CAISDSRTGDLYFYGYTF
TGTGCCATCAGTGACTCCCGGACAGGGGACTTATATTTCTATGGCTACACCTTC
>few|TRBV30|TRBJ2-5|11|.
CAWSPARGQYF
TGTGCCTGGAGTCCAGCGAGGGGCCAGTACTTC
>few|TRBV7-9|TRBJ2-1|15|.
CASSTGQGSYNEQFF
TGTGCCAGCAGCACCGGGCAGGGTTCCTACAATGAGCAGTTCTTC
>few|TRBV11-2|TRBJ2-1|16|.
CASSLVPGAYYNEQFF
TGTGCCAGCAGCTTAGTACCAGGGGCGTACTACAATGAGCAGTTCTTC
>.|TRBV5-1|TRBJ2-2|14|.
CASRPPGTGELFFF
.
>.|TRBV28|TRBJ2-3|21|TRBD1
CASSSPSSIIRQGTSTDTQYF
TGTGCCAGCAGTTCTCCTTCATCCATAATCCGACAGGGGACTAGCACAGATACGCAGTATTTT
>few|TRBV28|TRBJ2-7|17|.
CASSPILAPGSSYEQYF
TGTGCCAGCAGTCCGATACTAGCACCAGGGAGCTCCTACGAGCAGTACTTC
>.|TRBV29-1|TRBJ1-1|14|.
CSGGKGGGNTEAFF
TGCAGCGGTGGGAAGGGGGGAGGGAACACTGAAGCTTTCTTT
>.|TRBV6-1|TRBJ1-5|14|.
CASRSATANQPQHF
TGTGCCAGCAGATCCGCCACAGCGAATCAGCCCCAGCATTTT
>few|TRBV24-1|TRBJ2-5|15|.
CATSDLKDNQETQYF
TGTGCCACCAGTGATCTAAAGGACAACCAAGAGACCCAGTACTTC
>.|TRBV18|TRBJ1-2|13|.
CASSPVRGHGYTF
TGTGCCAGCTCACCGGTCAGGGGACATGGCTACACCTTC
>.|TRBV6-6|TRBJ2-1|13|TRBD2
CASRSSGYNEQFF
TGTGCCAGCAGGTCTAGCGGATACAATGAGCAGTTCTTC
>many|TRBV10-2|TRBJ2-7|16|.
CASSSGQSQVSYEQYF
TGCGCCAGCAGTTCTGGACAGAGCCAAGTATCCTACGAGCAGTACTTC
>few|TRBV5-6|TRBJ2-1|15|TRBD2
CASTMGLAGSRQQFF
TGTGCCAGCACCATGGGACTAGCGGGATCACGACAGCAGTTCTTC
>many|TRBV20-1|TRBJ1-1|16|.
CSARDPRGSLNTEAFF
TGCAGTGCTAGAGATCCTCGGGGTTCCCTCAACACTGAAGCTTTCTTT
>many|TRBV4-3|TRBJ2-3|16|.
CASSQVAALSTDTQYF
TGCGCCAGCAGCCAAGTAGCGGCCCTGAGCACAGATACGCAGTATTTT
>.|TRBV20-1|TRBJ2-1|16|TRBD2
CSARDGSGPTYNEQFF
TGCAGTGCTAGAGATGGTAGCGGGCCCACCTACAATGAGCAGTTCTTC
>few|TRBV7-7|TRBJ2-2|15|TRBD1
CASSPGTGGTGELFF
TGTGCTAGCAGCCCAGGGACAGGGGGCACCGGGGAGCTGTTTTTT
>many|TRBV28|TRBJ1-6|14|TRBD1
CASSSDREFSPLHF
TGTGCCAGCAGTTCGGACAGGGAGTTTTCACCCCTCCACTTT
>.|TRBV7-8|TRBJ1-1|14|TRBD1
CASSLVTGGFEAFF
TGTGCCAGCAGCTTAGTTACAGGGGGTTTTGAAGCTTTCTTT
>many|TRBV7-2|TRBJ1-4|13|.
CASSLVTSGELFF
TGTGCCAGCAGCTTAGTGACTTCCGGCGAACTGTTTTTT
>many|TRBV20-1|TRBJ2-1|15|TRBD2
CSAGGTSGSYNEQFF
TGCAGTGCCGGAGGGACTAGCGGATCCTACAATGAGCAGTTCTTC
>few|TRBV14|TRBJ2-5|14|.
CASSQASWKETQYF
TGTGCCAGCAGCCAAGCGAGTTGGAAAGAGACCCAGTACTTC
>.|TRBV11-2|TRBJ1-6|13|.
CASSLVPSSPLHF
TGTGCCAGCAGCTTAGTTCCATCTTCACCCCTCCACTTT
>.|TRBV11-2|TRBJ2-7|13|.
CASSLLLGSEQYF
TGTGCCAGCAGCTTGCTCTTGGGTTCCGAGCAGTACTTC
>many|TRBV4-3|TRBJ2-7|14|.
CASSHLTGSYEQYF
TGCGCCAGCAGCCACCTTACAGGTTCCTACGAGCAGTACTTC
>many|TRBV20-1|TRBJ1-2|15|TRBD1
CSASTGAKANYGYTF
TGCAGTGCTTCGACAGGGGCGAAAGCTAACTATGGCTACACCTTC
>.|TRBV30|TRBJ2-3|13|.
CAFAGGHSDTQYF
TGTGCCTTCGCCGGGGGCCACTCAGATACGCAGTATTTT
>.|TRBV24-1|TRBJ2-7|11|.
CATMESDEQYF
TGTGCCACCATGGAGTCGGACGAGCAGTACTTC
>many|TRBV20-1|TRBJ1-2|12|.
CSARGQEYGYTF
TGCAGTGCTAGAGGGCAGGAGTATGGCTACACCTTC